Listed here are 14 T cell receptor beta chains from one sample, sequenced in a study of blood T cell repertoires in COVID-19. This table comes from immunoSEQ multiplex PCR, and its TCRdb copy is limited to in-frame clones, with some not included. The sample shows hundreds of thousands of clones, around 85% of them seen only once. Sequenced: peripheral blood. Receptor source: a man aged 50 to 59 with COVID-19, enrolled during active disease.

The chain links TRBV5-4 to TRBJ1-1; D not certain. This CDR3 comprises 14 residues. V lost 4 bases to trimming and J lost 3 bases, with 13 bases between them. Germline loops: CDR1 SGHNT, CDR2 YYREEE (reference sequence). CDR3 nucleotide sequence: TGTGCCAGCAGCCTACGGAACACAGACACTGAAGCTTTCTTT. Protein product: CASSLRNTDTEAFF.

V and J are TRBV7-8 and TRBJ1-5; 7 bases are shared with TRBD1. CDR3 size: 16 residues. CDR1 SGHVS and CDR2 FQNEAQ come from the germline V gene. The V segment lost 3 bases and the J segment 1 base; nucleotides outside the gene matches: 6. The CDR3 DNA is TGTGCCAGCAGCTTTCGGGACAGACTAAGCAATCAGCCCCAGCATTTT. Its protein is CASSFRDRLSNQPQHF.

The chain couples TRBV28 to TRBJ2-7; 9 bases are shared with TRBD1. V lost 7 bases to trimming and J lost 3 bases; unmatched junction nucleotides: 7. The CDR3 consists of 14 residues. The germline gives CDR1 MDHEN, CDR2 SYDVKM. The CDR3: CASKGTGSLYEQYF. The CDR3, as DNA: TGTGCCAGCAAGGGGACAGGGAGTCTCTACGAGCAGTACTTC.

The chain carries TRBV5-1 and TRBJ2-7; 10 bases match TRBD1. The CDR3 extends over 14 amino acids. Germline loops: CDR1 SGHRS, CDR2 YFSETQ. V shed 4 bases, J shed 4 bases, and the junction held 5 bases outside the gene matches. CDR3 protein: CASSPRTGGYEQYF. The CDR3 DNA reads as TGCGCCAGCAGCCCCCGGACAGGGGGGTACGAGCAGTACTTC.

The chain employs TRBV28 and TRBJ1-4; TRBD1 agrees at 7 bases. The V and J ends lost 5 bases and 7 bases, in that order; junction bases with no gene match: 7. The CDR3 runs 14 residues. Germline lookup yields CDR1 MDHEN and CDR2 SYDVKM. In nucleotides, the CDR3 is TGTGCCAGCAGTCAGCAGGGGGTAGGTGAAAAACTGTTTTTT. Translation: CASSQQGVGEKLFF.

The chain uses TRBV9 and TRBJ2-7; TRBD2 is a possible D gene (5 bases). The CDR3 totals 14 residues. The V and J ends lost 4 bases and 5 bases respectively, with 16 bases between them. The germline CDR1 and CDR2 sequences are SGDLS and YYNGEE. This CDR3 is CASSPRTFGDEQYF. CDR3 sequence (DNA): TGTGCCAGCAGCCCCCGGACTTTTGGGGACGAGCAGTACTTC.

This chain connects TRBV11-2 to TRBJ2-1, with 7 nucleotides matching TRBD1. Germline loops: CDR1 SGHAT, CDR2 FQNNGV. This CDR3 is 16 amino acids long. Trimming took 5 bases from V and 5 from J; bases not matched to a gene: 12. As DNA, the CDR3 is TGTGCCAGCAGCCCCTCCAGGGGGACAGAAAACAATGAGCAGTTCTTC. Its protein product is CASSPSRGTENNEQFF.

The chain recombines TRBV27 with TRBJ2-5, with 9 bases that match TRBD2. This CDR3 contains 18 residues. The trim removed 3 bases at V and 4 bases at J, leaving 15 bases unmatched. Germline CDR1 MNHEY, CDR2 SMNVEV (reference sequence). Written as DNA, the CDR3 is TGTGCCAGCAGTTTTGTTGCGGGGGGGGGCCTAATTGGAGAGACCCAGTACTTC. This sequence encodes CASSFVAGGGLIGETQYF.

The rearrangement links TRBV7-3 to TRBJ2-7; TRBD2 matches at 7 bases. Germline V gene data show CDR1 as SGHTA and CDR2 as FQGTGA. Trimming at V came to 2 bases and at J to 3 bases, leaving 7 bases not matched to a gene. The CDR3 loop spans 15 amino acids. DNA of the CDR3: TGTGCCAGCAGCTTAGGGGAGGGACGGAACTACGAGCAGTACTTC. It translates to CASSLGEGRNYEQYF.

The sample holds a few counts of this clone. The chain carries TRBV4-3 and TRBJ1-1; D uncertain. This CDR3 has 14 residues. Germline loops: CDR1 LGHNA, CDR2 YSLEER. Trimming removed 0 bases at V and 4 bases at J, with 9 bases between. This chain's CDR3 is CASSQDQVSTEAFF. In DNA, the CDR3 is TGCGCCAGCAGCCAAGATCAGGTGAGCACTGAAGCTTTCTTT.

The chain has TRBV7-9 and TRBJ1-1; TRBD1 is a possible D gene (5 bases). CDR1 and CDR2 (germline): SEHNR, FQNEAQ (reference sequence). The CDR3 consists of 14 residues. Trimming removed 6 bases from V and 2 bases from J, with 13 bases in between. The CDR3 loop is CASRGSGGNTEAFF. The CDR3 DNA is TGTGCCAGCAGAGGTTCGGGGGGAAACACTGAAGCTTTCTTT. Together with reference TRBV7-9 and TRBJ1-1, the CDR3 gives the full variable domain: DTGVSQNPRHKITKRGQNVTFRCDPISEHNRLYWYRQTLGQGPEFLTYFQNEAQLEKSRLLSDRFSAERPKGSFSTLEIQRTEQGDSAMYLCASRGSGGNTEAFFGQGTRLTVV.

This chain joins TRBV25-1 and TRBJ1-1; a possible D gene is TRBD1 (6 bases). Trimming shortened V by 3 bases and J by 5 bases, and 13 bases separated the two germline ends. The germline gives CDR1 MGHDK, CDR2 SYGVNS. The CDR3 length is 14 residues. CDR3 residues: CASSDGTGRTEAFF. As DNA, the CDR3 is TGTGCCAGCAGTGACGGAACAGGGCGAACTGAAGCTTTCTTT.

This chain links TRBV11-2 with TRBJ1-1; 8 nucleotides line up with TRBD1. This CDR3 has 13 residues. Germline V gene lookup returns CDR1 SGHAT and CDR2 FQNNGV. Unmatched junction bases numbered 6, after V lost 4 bases and J lost 8 bases. The CDR3 sequence is CASSYDRTGEAFF. CDR3 sequence (DNA): TGTGCCAGCAGCTACGATCGGACAGGGGAAGCTTTCTTT. The whole variable domain, remainder taken from reference TRBV11-2 and TRBJ1-1, is EAGVAQSPRYKIIEKRQSVAFWCNPISGHATLYWYQQILGQGPKLLIQFQNNGVVDDSQLPKDRFSAERLKGVDSTLKIQPAKLEDSAVYLCASSYDRTGEAFFGQGTRLTVV.

This chain joins TRBV25-1 and TRBJ1-1; TRBD1 agrees at 7 bases. Germline V CDR1 and CDR2: MGHDK, SYGVNS. This CDR3 comprises 15 residues. V lost 1 base to trimming and J lost 1 base; unmatched junction nucleotides: 3. Here the CDR3 DNA reads TGTGCCAGCAGTGAATTGACAGGGAGGAACACTGAAGCTTTCTTT. Encoded protein: CASSELTGRNTEAFF.